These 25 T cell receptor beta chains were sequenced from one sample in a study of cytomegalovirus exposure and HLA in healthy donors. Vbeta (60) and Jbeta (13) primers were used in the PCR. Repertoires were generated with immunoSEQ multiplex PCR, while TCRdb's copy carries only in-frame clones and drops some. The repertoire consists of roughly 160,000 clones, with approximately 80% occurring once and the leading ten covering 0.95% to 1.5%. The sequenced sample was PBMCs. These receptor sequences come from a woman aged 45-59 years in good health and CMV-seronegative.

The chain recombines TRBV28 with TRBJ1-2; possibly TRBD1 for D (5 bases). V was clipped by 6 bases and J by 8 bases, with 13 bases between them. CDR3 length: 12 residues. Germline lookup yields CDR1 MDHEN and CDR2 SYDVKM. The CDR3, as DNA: TGTGCCAGCAGCTTGCTAGGGGCGGGCTACACCTTC. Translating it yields CASSLLGAGYTF.

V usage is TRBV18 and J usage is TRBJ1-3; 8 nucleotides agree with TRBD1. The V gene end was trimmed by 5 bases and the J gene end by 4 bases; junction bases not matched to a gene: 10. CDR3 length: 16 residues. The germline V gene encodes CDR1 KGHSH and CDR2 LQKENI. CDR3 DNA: TGTGCCAGCTCATCTTTCGGACAGGGAACAGGAAACACCATATATTTT. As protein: CASSSFGQGTGNTIYF.

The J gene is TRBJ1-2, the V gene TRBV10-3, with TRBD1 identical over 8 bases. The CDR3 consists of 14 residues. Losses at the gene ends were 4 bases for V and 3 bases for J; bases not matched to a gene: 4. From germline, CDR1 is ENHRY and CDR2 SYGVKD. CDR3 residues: CAISGQGQDYGYTF. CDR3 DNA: TGTGCCATCAGTGGACAGGGGCAGGACTATGGCTACACCTTC.

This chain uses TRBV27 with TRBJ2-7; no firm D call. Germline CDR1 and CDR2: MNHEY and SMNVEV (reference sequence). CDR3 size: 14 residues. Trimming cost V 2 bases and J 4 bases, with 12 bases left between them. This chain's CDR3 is CASSLAGQTYEQYF. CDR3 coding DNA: TGTGCCAGCAGTTTAGCAGGCCAGACATACGAGCAGTACTTC.

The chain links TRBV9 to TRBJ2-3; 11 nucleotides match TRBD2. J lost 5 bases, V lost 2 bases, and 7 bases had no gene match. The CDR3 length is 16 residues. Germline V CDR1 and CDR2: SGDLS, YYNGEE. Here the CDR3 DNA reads TGTGCCAGCAGCGTGGGTAGCGGGGGGGCTAAAGATACGCAGTATTTT. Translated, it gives CASSVGSGGAKDTQYF.

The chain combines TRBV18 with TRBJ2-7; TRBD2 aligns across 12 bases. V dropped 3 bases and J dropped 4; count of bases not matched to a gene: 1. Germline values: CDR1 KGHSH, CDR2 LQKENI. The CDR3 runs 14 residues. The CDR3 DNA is TGTGCCAGCTCACCGACTAGCGGGAGATACGAGCAGTACTTC. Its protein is CASSPTSGRYEQYF.

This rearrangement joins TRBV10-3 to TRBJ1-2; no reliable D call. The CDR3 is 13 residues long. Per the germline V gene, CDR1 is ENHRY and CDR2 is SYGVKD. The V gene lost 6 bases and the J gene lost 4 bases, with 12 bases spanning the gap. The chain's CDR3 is CAISAGLGYGYTF. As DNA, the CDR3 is TGTGCCATCAGCGCCGGACTTGGCTATGGCTACACCTTC.

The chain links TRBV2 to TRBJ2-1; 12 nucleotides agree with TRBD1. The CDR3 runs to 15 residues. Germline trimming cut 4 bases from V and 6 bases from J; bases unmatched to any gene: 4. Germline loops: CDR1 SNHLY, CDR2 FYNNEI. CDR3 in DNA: TGTGCCAGCAGTGCGTTGGGACAGGGGGCCAATGAGCAGTTCTTC. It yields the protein CASSALGQGANEQFF.

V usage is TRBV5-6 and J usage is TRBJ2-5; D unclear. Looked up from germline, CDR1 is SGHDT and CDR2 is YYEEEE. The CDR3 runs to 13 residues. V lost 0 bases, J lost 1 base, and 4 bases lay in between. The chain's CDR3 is CASSLGAQETQYF. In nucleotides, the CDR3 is TGTGCCAGCAGCTTGGGGGCCCAAGAGACCCAGTACTTC.

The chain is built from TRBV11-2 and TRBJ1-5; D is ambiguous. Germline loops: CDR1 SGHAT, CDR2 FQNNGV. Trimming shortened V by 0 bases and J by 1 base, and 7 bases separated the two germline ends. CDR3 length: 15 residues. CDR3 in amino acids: CASSLDGISNQPQHF. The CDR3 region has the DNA TGTGCCAGCAGCTTAGACGGGATAAGCAATCAGCCCCAGCATTTT.

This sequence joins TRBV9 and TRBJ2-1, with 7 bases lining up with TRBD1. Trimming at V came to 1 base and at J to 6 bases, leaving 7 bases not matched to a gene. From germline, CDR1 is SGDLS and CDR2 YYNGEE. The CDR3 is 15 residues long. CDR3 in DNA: TGTGCCAGCAGCGTACGGGACAGATACTTCAATGAGCAGTTCTTC. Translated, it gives CASSVRDRYFNEQFF.

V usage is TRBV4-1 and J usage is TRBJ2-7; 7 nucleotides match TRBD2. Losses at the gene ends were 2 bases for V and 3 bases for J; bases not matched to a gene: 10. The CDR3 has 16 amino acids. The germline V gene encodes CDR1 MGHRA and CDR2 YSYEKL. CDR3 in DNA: TGCGCCAGCAGCCAAATGTGGGGGGGTGATAACTACGAGCAGTACTTC. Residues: CASSQMWGGDNYEQYF.

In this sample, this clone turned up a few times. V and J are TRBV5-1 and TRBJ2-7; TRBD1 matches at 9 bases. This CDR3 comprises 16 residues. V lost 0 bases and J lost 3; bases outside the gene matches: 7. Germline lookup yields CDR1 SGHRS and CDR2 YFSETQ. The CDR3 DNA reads TGCGCCAGCAGCTTGGCCGCCGGGACAGGGCTCTACGAGCAGTACTTC. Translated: CASSLAAGTGLYEQYF. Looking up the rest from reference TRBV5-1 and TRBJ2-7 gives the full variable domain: KAGVTQTPRYLIKTRGQQVTLSCSPISGHRSVSWYQQTPGQGLQFLFEYFSETQRNKGNFPGRFSGRQFSNSRSEMNVSTLELGDSALYLCASSLAAGTGLYEQYFGPGTRLTVT.

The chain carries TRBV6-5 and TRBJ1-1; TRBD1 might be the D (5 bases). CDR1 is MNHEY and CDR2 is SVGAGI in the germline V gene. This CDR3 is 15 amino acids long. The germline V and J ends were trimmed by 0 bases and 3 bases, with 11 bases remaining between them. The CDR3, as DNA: TGTGCCAGCAGTTACTCGAGCAGGGCAGACACTGAAGCTTTCTTT. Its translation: CASSYSSRADTEAFF.

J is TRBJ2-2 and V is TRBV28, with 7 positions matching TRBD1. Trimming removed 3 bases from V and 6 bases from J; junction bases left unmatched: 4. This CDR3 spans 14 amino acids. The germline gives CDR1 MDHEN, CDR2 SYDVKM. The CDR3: CASSFDREAGELFF. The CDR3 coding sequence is TGTGCCAGCAGTTTTGACAGGGAAGCCGGGGAGCTGTTTTTT.

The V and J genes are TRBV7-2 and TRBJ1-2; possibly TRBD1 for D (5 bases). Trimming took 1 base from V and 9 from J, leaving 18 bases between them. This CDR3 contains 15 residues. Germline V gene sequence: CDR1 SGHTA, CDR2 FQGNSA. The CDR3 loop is CASSLEGVQAPSYTF. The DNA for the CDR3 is TGTGCCAGCAGCTTAGAAGGGGTTCAGGCGCCTAGCTACACCTTC.

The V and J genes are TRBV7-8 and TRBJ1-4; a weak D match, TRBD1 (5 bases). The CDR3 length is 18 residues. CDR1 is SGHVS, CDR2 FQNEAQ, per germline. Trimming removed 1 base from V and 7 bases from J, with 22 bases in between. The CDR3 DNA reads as TGTGCCAGCAGCTTAGTGGGCGCCGTTTCCAGGGTACGTGAAAAACTGTTTTTT. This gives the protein CASSLVGAVSRVREKLFF.

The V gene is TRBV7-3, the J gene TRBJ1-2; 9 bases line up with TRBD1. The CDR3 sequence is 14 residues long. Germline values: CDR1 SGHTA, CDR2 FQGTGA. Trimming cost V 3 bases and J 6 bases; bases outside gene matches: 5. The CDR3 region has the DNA TGTGCCAGCAGCTTCACAGGGGGCGGGGATGGCTACACCTTC. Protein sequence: CASSFTGGGDGYTF.

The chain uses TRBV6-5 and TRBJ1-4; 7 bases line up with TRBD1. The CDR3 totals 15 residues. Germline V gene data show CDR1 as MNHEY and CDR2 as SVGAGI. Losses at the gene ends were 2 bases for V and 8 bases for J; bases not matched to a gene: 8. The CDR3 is CASSYVGAGGEKLFF. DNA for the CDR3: TGTGCCAGCAGTTACGTCGGCGCAGGGGGGGAAAAACTGTTTTTT.

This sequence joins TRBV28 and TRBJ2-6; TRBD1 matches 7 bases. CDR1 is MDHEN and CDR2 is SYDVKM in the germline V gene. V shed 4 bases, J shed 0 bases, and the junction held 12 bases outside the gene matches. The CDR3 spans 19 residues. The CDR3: CASSWVRTGVSSGANVLTF. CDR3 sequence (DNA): TGTGCCAGCAGTTGGGTTCGTACAGGGGTTAGCTCTGGGGCCAACGTCCTGACTTTC. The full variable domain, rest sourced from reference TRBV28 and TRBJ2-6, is DVKVTQSSRYLVKRTGEKVFLECVQDMDHENMFWYRQDPGLGLRLIYFSYDVKMKEKGDIPEGYSVSREKKERFSLILESASTNQTSMYLCASSWVRTGVSSGANVLTFGAGSRLTVL.

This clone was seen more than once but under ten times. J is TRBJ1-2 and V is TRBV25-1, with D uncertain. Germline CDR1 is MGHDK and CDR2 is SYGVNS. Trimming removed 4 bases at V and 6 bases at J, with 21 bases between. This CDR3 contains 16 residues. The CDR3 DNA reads TGTGCCAGCAGTGGACCAATGGGAGGGTGGGGAAATGGCTACACCTTC. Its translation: CASSGPMGGWGNGYTF.

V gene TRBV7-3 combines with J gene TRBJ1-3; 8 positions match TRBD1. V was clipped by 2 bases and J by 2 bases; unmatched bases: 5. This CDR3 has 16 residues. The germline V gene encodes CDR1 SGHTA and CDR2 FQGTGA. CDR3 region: CASSLGTGATGNTIYF. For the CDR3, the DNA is TGTGCCAGCAGCTTAGGGACAGGTGCAACTGGAAACACCATATATTTT.

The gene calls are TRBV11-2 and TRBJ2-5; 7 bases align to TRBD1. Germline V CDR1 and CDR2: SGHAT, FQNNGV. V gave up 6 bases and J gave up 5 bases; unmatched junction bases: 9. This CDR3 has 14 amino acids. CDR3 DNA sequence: TGTGCCAGCAGATCGAACAGGGGAAGGGAGACCCAGTACTTC. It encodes CASRSNRGRETQYF.

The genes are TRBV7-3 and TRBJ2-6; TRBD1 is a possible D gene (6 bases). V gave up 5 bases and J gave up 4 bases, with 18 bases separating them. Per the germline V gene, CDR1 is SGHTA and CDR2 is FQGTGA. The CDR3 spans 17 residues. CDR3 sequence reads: CASSPRTSGTGANVLTF. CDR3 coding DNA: TGTGCCAGCAGCCCTCGCACGTCCGGGACAGGGGCCAACGTCCTGACTTTC.

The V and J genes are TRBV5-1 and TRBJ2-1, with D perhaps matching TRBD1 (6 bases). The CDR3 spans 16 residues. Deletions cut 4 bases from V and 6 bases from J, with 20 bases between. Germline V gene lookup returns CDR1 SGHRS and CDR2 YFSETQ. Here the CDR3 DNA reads TGCGCCAGCAGCCTGGGGACATCGGCTAGTTCCAATGAGCAGTTCTTC. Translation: CASSLGTSASSNEQFF.